The entry that follows covers one T cell receptor (beta chain) sequence. Its antigen is currently unknown. TCRdb keeps only in-frame clones here, not all; method: immunoSEQ multiplex PCR. Of about 220,000 clones listed, 80% to 90% were seen once; the top ten hold 2.5% to 3.5%. The data were taken from a study of cytomegalovirus exposure and HLA in healthy donors. Whole-study results and caveats: Reports showed the classifier diagnosing cytomegalovirus status with high specificity and sensitivity. Most sequenced TCRs were rare (though some public TCRs occurred in many donors). The TCR clusters that emerged in the first cohort tended, a later analysis found, to co-occur in the 120 or so validation repertoires.

The sequenced sample was PBMCs. The receptor was isolated from a young woman in good health and CMV-seronegative.

The CDR3 nucleotides read TGTGCCAGCAGCGTAACAGGGTTGGGTTCAGATACGCAGTATTTT. This codes for CASSVTGLGSDTQYF. This rearrangement joins TRBV9 to TRBJ2-3; TRBD1 is a possible D gene (6 bases). From germline, CDR1 is SGDLS and CDR2 YYNGEE. V gave up 1 base and J gave up 4 bases, with 13 bases separating them. This CDR3 contains 15 residues.